The source of this T cell receptor (beta chain) is a study of T cells in Graves' hyperthyroidism and ophthalmopathy. In this sample, this clonotype turned up many times. This CDR3 is built from 15 residues. The germline CDR1 and CDR2 sequences are GTSNPN and SVGIG (reference sequence). With 2 bases removed from V and 2 bases from J, the gap between germline ends came to 16 bases. Amplification yielded TCR beta CDR3 regions, with RNA transcripts as the source. An initial round of RT-PCR targeting the TCR CDR3 relied on the HTBI primer set. TCRdb reprocessed the multiplex PCR reads with MiXCR, giving one entry per CDR3 protein. The profile covers fewer than 450,000 distinct CDR3 sequences, with about a sixth appearing a single time and around 35% taken by the ten largest.

This chain uses TRBV30 with TRBJ2-7, with D possibly called TRBD1 or TRBD2 (5 bases each). The clonotype originates from a woman aged 25-40 years with Graves' hyperthyroidism that later progressed to Graves' ophthalmopathy. The sequencing input was blood. The CDR3 nucleotides read TGTGCCTGGAGTCCGCGAAGAGGGGCTCCCTACGAGCAGTACTTC. Translation: CAWSPRRGAPYEQYF.